These 21 T cell receptor beta chains originate from one sample sequenced in a study of blood T cell repertoires in COVID-19. Generated by immunoSEQ multiplex PCR, the TCRdb table keeps only in-frame clones and is missing some. The data hold about 150,000 clones, with roughly 78% observed a single time. The sequenced material came from peripheral blood. The source is an older man with acute or convalescent COVID-19.

The chain links TRBV11-2 to TRBJ2-5; 13 bases line up with TRBD2. This CDR3 is built from 16 residues. The V gene's germline CDR1 is SGHAT and CDR2 FQNNGV. V was pared by 5 bases and J by 3 bases, with 6 bases of the junction left unmatched. The CDR3 here is CASSPGLAGSKETQYF. CDR3 DNA: TGTGCCAGCAGCCCGGGACTAGCGGGGAGTAAAGAGACCCAGTACTTC.

The rearrangement links TRBV7-8 to TRBJ2-3; no firm D call. V was trimmed by 6 bases and J by 4 bases, leaving 20 bases between them. The CDR3 spans 16 residues. Per the germline V gene, CDR1 is SGHVS and CDR2 is FQNEAQ. The CDR3 coding sequence is TGTGCCAGCAGGGCCCGGCCTAGACTTGGCGCAGATACGCAGTATTTT. Protein sequence: CASRARPRLGADTQYF.

The rearrangement joins TRBV28 to TRBJ2-5; maybe TRBD2 (7 bases). Germline V gives CDR1 MDHEN, CDR2 SYDVKM. The CDR3 length is 16 residues. V lost 6 bases, J lost 1 base, and 18 bases lay in between. CDR3 residues: CASSPPHAGAQETQYF. CDR3 nucleotide sequence: TGTGCCAGCAGCCCCCCTCACGCGGGGGCCCAAGAGACCCAGTACTTC.

For the CDR3, the DNA is TGTGCCAGCAGTTATCGGACAGGCCGGAATAATTCACCCCTCCACTTT. Translation: CASSYRTGRNNSPLHF. This chain connects TRBV6-6 to TRBJ1-6, with 7 positions matching TRBD1. J lost 5 bases, V lost 3 bases, and 7 bases had no gene match. CDR1 is MNHNY and CDR2 is SVGAGI in the germline V gene (reference sequence). CDR3 length equals 16 residues.

This chain uses TRBV7-8 with TRBJ1-5, with TRBD1 matching 7 bases. Germline CDR1 SGHVS, CDR2 FQNEAQ. The CDR3 is made up of 16 amino acids. V gave up 5 bases and J gave up 2 bases; unmatched junction bases: 9. The CDR3 DNA is TGTGCCAGCAGCATTAGCGGGACAGTTGGCAATCAGCCCCAGCATTTT. Its protein is CASSISGTVGNQPQHF.

V usage is TRBV7-9 and J usage is TRBJ2-1, with 9 bases fitting TRBD2. The germline gives CDR1 SEHNR, CDR2 FQNEAQ (reference sequence). The CDR3 has 18 residues. Trimming removed 0 bases from V and 2 bases from J; junction bases left unmatched: 8. For the CDR3, the DNA is TGTGCCAGCAGCTTAGCGGAGGGATTAGCGGGGGCCTACAATGAGCAGTTCTTC. Translation: CASSLAEGLAGAYNEQFF.

The V call is TRBV5-1, the J call TRBJ1-1; D may be TRBD1 (6 bases). This CDR3 has 13 amino acids. Germline-derived CDR1 and CDR2 are SGHRS and YFSETQ. V was pared by 2 bases and J by 4 bases, with 9 bases between. CDR3 sequence reads: CASSFLGGTEAFF. The CDR3 DNA is TGCGCCAGCAGCTTCTTAGGGGGCACTGAAGCTTTCTTT.

The chain joins TRBV7-2 to TRBJ2-5, with TRBD1 matching over 7 bases. The CDR3 has 15 residues. The germline V gene encodes CDR1 SGHTA and CDR2 FQGNSA. The V segment lost 5 bases and the J segment 6 bases; nucleotides outside the gene matches: 12. The CDR3 region has the DNA TGTGCCAGCAGCCCAACACTTTACAGGGGAAAGACCCAGTACTTC. Translating gives CASSPTLYRGKTQYF.

The chain uses TRBV5-1 and TRBJ2-2; 9 bases are shared with TRBD1. The germline V gene encodes CDR1 SGHRS and CDR2 YFSETQ. The CDR3 is 15 residues long. The V and J ends lost 4 bases and 3 bases, in that order; junction bases with no gene match: 4. The CDR3 sequence: CASSNRDRDTGELFF. Written as DNA, the CDR3 is TGCGCCAGCAGCAACCGGGACAGGGACACCGGGGAGCTGTTTTTT.

This sequence joins TRBV20-1 and TRBJ1-1, with a tentative D call TRBD1 (5 bases). This CDR3 region has 11 residues. Germline V gene data show CDR1 as DFQATT and CDR2 as SNEGSKA (reference sequence). Trimming left V 3 bases short and J 8 bases short, with 10 bases between. As DNA, the CDR3 is TGCAGTGCTAGTCCCCGGGGGGAAGCTTTCTTT. Translating it yields CSASPRGEAFF.

Comments on this clone: In the same sample, other DNA sequences code for this CDR3. The chain has TRBV7-2 and TRBJ2-1, with TRBD2 identical over 8 bases. The germline gives CDR1 SGHTA, CDR2 FQGNSA. The CDR3 covers 15 residues. J gave up 0 bases and V 6 bases, and 4 bases lay outside the gene matches. The CDR3, as DNA: TGTGCCAGCAGTCTAGCGGGTTCCTCCTACAATGAGCAGTTCTTC. Translating gives CASSLAGSSYNEQFF.

This rearrangement joins TRBV6-5 to TRBJ2-3, with a weak D call TRBD1 (5 bases). The germline V and J ends were trimmed by 4 bases and 1 base, with 15 bases remaining between them. Looked up from germline, CDR1 is MNHEY and CDR2 is SVGAGI. The CDR3 runs to 16 residues. The CDR3 is CASSSSPSRGTDTQYF. CDR3 in DNA: TGTGCCAGCAGTTCCTCCCCGTCCAGGGGCACAGATACGCAGTATTTT.

The rearrangement joins TRBV28 to TRBJ2-1; 12 bases align to TRBD2. The V and J ends lost 1 base and 9 bases, in that order; junction bases with no gene match: 4. The CDR3 totals 15 residues. Germline CDR1 reads MDHEN; CDR2 reads SYDVKM. CDR3 nucleotides: TGTGCCAGCAGTTTATCTAGCGGGGGGGCTGGTGAGCAGTTCTTC. Its translation: CASSLSSGGAGEQFF.

The chain has TRBV5-1 and TRBJ1-5; D is unresolved. The germline V gene has CDR1 SGHRS and CDR2 YFSETQ. The length of the CDR3 is 15 residues. V shed 0 bases and J shed 6 bases, with 13 bases lying between them. The CDR3 region has the DNA TGCGCCAGCAGCTTGGATGGTCAAGGAGCTCAGCCCCAGCATTTT. Its translation is CASSLDGQGAQPQHF.

The CDR3 reads CASSYRESGGYTF. The CDR3, as DNA: TGTGCCAGCAGTTACAGGGAGAGTGGTGGCTACACCTTC. This chain links TRBV27 with TRBJ1-2; the D gene is possibly TRBD1 (6 bases). Deletions cut 4 bases from V and 7 bases from J, with 13 bases between. CDR1 and CDR2 (germline): MNHEY, SMNVEV (reference sequence). This CDR3 has 13 amino acids.

The V call is TRBV3-1 (or the pseudogene TRBV3-2), the J call TRBJ2-1; 9 bases are a match to TRBD2. Germline CDR1 reads LGHDT; CDR2 reads YNNKEL (reference sequence). V dropped 10 bases and J dropped 5; count of bases not matched to a gene: 12. This CDR3 comprises 15 residues. CDR3 nucleotide sequence: TGTGCCACCAGAAAGCGGGCGGGGGGGCACAATGAGCAGTTCTTC. Amino acids: CATRKRAGGHNEQFF.

The J gene is TRBJ2-1, the V gene TRBV11-2, with D possibly matching TRBD2 (5 bases). This CDR3 spans 15 amino acids. Germline lookup yields CDR1 SGHAT and CDR2 FQNNGV. V was pared by 5 bases and J by 10 bases, with 21 bases between. CDR3 bases: TGTGCCAGCAGCCCGGTATTGCCGGGGTTAGGGGAGCAGTTCTTC. Protein: CASSPVLPGLGEQFF.

The genes are TRBV5-1 and TRBJ1-6; 7 bases line up with TRBD1. Germline-derived CDR1 and CDR2 are SGHRS and YFSETQ. The length of the CDR3 is 17 residues. Trimming removed 4 bases from V and 7 bases from J; junction bases left unmatched: 14. The CDR3 loop reads CASSPSDPTGRNSPLHF. CDR3 nucleotide sequence: TGCGCCAGCAGCCCAAGTGATCCGACAGGGCGGAATTCACCCCTCCACTTT.

J is TRBJ2-7 and V is TRBV14; 7 nucleotides align to TRBD2. Losses at the gene ends were 4 bases for V and 6 bases for J; bases not matched to a gene: 6. The germline V gene encodes CDR1 SGHDN and CDR2 FVKESK. The CDR3 is made up of 13 amino acids. Written as DNA, the CDR3 is TGTGCCAGCAGCCCCCGTACGGGGGGCGAGCAGTACGTC. This encodes CASSPRTGGEQYV.

The rearrangement links TRBV2 to TRBJ2-3, with TRBD2 matching over 14 bases. The junction had 6 bases not matched to a gene; V was cut back by 5 bases and J by 5 bases. CDR1 and CDR2 from the germline V gene are SNHLY and FYNNEI. The CDR3 is made up of 16 amino acids. CDR3 in amino acids: CASSTGTSGGLDTQYF. In DNA form, the CDR3 reads TGTGCCAGCAGTACCGGGACTAGCGGGGGTCTAGATACGCAGTATTTT.

The J gene is TRBJ1-6, the V gene TRBV6-2 or TRBV6-3, with 9 bases matching TRBD1. Trimming cost V 5 bases and J 7 bases; bases outside gene matches: 6. The CDR3 extends over 15 amino acids. CDR1 and CDR2 from the germline V gene are MNHEY and SVGEGT. The CDR3 region is CASSRTGEGNSPLHF. CDR3 DNA: TGTGCCAGCAGTCGGACAGGGGAGGGCAATTCACCCCTCCACTTT.